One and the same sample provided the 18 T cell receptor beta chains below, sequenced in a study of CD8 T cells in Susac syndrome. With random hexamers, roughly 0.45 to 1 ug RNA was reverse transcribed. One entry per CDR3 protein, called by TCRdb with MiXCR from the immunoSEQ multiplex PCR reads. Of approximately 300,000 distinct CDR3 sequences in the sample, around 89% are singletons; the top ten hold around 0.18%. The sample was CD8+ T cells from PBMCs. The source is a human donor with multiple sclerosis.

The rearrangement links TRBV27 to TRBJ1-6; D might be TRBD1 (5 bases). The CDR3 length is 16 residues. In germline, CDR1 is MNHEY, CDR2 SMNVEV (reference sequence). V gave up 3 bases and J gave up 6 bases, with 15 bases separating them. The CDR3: CASSFGGPAVNSPLHF. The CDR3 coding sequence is TGTGCCAGCAGTTTCGGGGGACCCGCTGTTAATTCACCCCTCCACTTT.

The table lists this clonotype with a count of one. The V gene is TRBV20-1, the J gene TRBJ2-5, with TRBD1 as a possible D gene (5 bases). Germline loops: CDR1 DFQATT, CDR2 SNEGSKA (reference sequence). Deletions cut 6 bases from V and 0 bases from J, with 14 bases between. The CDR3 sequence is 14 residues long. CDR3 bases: TGCAGTGCGCGAGAGGACATGTACCAAGAGACCCAGTACTTC. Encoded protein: CSAREDMYQETQYF.

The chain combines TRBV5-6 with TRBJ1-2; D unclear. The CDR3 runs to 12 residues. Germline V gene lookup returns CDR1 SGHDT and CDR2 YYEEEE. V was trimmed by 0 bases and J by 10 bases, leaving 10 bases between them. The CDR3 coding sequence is TGTGCCAGCAGCTTGGGGGGAGACCCCTACACCTTC. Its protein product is CASSLGGDPYTF.

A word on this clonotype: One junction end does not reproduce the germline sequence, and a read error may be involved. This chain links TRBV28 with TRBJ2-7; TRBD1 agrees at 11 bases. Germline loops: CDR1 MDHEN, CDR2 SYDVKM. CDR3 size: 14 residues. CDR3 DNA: TGTGCCAGCAGCCTGGACAGGGGGCTCTACGAGCAGCACTTC. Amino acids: CASSLDRGLYEQHF.

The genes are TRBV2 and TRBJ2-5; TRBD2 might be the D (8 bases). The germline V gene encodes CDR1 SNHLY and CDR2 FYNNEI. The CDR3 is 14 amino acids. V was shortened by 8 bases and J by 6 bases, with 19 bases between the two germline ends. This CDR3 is CASVRGEREKTQYF. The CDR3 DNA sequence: TGTGCCAGCGTCAGGGGGGAGCGGGAGAAGACCCAGTACTTC.

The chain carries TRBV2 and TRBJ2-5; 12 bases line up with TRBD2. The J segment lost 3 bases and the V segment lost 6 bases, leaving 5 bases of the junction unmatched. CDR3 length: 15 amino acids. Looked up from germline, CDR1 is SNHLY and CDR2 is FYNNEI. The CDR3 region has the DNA TGTGCCAGCAGGATTACTAGCGGGGGGAAAGAGACCCAGTACTTC. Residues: CASRITSGGKETQYF.

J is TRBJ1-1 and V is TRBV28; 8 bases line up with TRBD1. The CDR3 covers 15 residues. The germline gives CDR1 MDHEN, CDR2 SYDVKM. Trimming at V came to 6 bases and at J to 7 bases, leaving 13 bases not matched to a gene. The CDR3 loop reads CASRRTGKELGEAFF. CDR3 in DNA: TGTGCCAGCAGGAGGACAGGGAAAGAGTTGGGTGAAGCTTTCTTT.

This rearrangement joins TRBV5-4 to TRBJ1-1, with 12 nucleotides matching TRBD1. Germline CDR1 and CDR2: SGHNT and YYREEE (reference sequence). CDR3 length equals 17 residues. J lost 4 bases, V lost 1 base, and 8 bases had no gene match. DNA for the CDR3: TGTGCCAGCAGCTTGAGGGACAGGGGGCGTCTTGGCACTGAAGCTTTCTTT. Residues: CASSLRDRGRLGTEAFF. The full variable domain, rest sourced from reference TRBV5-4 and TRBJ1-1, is ETGVTQSPTHLIKTRGQQVTLRCSSQSGHNTVSWYQQALGQGPQFIFQYYREEENGRGNFPPRFSGLQFPNYSSELNVNALELDDSALYLCASSLRDRGRLGTEAFFGQGTRLTVV.

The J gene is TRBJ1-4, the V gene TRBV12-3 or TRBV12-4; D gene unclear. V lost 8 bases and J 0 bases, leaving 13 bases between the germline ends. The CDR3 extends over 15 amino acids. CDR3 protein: CASQESSSTNEKLFF. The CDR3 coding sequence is TGTGCCAGCCAAGAAAGTAGCTCAACTAATGAAAAACTGTTTTTT.

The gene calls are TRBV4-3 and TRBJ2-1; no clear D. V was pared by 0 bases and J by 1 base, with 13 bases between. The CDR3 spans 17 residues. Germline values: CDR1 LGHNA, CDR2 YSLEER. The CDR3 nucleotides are TGCGCCAGCAGCCAAGATCAAAGTGAGCCTTCCTACAATGAGCAGTTCTTC. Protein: CASSQDQSEPSYNEQFF.

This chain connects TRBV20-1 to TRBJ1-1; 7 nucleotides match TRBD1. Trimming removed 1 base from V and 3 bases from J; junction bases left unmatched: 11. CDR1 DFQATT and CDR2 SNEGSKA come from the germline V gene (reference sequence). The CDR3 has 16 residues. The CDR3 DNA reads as TGCAGTGCTAGAGCTCTAGAAAGGGGGCGGGACACTGAAGCTTTCTTT. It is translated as CSARALERGRDTEAFF.

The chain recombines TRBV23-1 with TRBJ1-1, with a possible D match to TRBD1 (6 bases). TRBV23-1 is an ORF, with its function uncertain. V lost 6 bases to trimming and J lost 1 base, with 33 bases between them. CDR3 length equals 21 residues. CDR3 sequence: CASSPVGREVGGGEQNTEAFF. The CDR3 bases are TGCGCCAGCAGCCCCGTAGGACGAGAGGTAGGGGGTGGCGAGCAGAACACTGAAGCTTTCTTT.

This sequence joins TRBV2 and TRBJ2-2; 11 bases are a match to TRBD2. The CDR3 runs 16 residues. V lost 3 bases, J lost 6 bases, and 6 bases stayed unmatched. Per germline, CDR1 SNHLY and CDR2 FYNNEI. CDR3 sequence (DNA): TGTGCCAGCAGTGATTCACTAGCGGGAGTATCCGGGGAGCTGTTTTTT. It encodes CASSDSLAGVSGELFF.

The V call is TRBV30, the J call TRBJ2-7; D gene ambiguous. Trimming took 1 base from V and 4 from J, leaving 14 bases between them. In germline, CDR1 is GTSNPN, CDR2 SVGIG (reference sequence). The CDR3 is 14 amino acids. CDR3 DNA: TGTGCCTGGAGTGCGGCTCACGGCAGGTACGAGCAGTACTTC. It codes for CAWSAAHGRYEQYF.

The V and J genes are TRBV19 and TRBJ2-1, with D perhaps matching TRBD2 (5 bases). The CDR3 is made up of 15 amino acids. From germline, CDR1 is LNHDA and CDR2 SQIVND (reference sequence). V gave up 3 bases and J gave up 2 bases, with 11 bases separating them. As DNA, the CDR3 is TGTGCCAGTAGTATCGGAGGCAGTACCTACAATGAGCAGTTCTTC. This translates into CASSIGGSTYNEQFF.

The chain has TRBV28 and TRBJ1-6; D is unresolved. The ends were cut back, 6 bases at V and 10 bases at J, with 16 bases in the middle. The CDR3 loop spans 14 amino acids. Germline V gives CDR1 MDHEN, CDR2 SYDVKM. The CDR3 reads CASSLGALSSPLHF. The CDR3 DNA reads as TGTGCCAGCAGCTTGGGAGCTCTTTCCTCACCCCTCCACTTT. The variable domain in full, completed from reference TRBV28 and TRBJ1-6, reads DVKVTQSSRYLVKRTGEKVFLECVQDMDHENMFWYRQDPGLGLRLIYFSYDVKMKEKGDIPEGYSVSREKKERFSLILESASTNQTSMYLCASSLGALSSPLHFGNGTRLTVT.

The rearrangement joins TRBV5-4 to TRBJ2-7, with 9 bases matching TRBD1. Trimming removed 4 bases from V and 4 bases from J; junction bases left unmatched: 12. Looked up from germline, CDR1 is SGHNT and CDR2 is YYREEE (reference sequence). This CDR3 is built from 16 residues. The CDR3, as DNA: TGTGCCAGCAGCCCGGGGGACAGGGCGTCTTATTACGAGCAGTACTTC. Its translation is CASSPGDRASYYEQYF.

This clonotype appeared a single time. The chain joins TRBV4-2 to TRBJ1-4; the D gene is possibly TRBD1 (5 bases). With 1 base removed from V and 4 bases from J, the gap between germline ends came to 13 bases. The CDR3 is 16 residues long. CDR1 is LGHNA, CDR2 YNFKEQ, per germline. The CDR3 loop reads CASSQAGDGYNEKLFF. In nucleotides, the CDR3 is TGTGCCAGCAGCCAAGCCGGGGACGGTTATAATGAAAAACTGTTTTTT.